The rows below give T cell receptor beta chains drawn from one sample of a study of T cell responses to AZD1222 COVID-19 vaccine. Clones were read by immunoSEQ multiplex PCR, and TCRdb kept only the in-frame ones, dropping some. The sample carries 130,000 to 150,000 clones, 90% to 95% recorded once. The sequencing used peripheral blood, collected on day 0 of AZD1222 vaccination. Every receptor here comes from an adult in good health. The CDR3 runs from the conserved cysteine through the conserved F or W. A D gene is named only where the DNA matches it firmly. The size of a clone is reported for some rows only, either as once, few or many, or as a class for expanded clones.

CDR3: CASSFSSGGNEQFF; DNA: TGTGCCAGCAGTTTCAGTTCAGGGGGGAATGAGCAGTTCTTC; V: TRBV6-5; size: .; J: TRBJ2-1; D: .
CDR3: CASSSLGLAEPPKETQYF; DNA: TGTGCCAGCAGTTCGCTGGGGTTAGCGGAACCTCCAAAGGAGACCCAGTACTTC; V: TRBV28; size: .; J: TRBJ2-5; D: .
CDR3: CALGSGNQPQHF; DNA: TGTGCCTTGGGGTCGGGCAATCAGCCCCAGCATTTT; V: TRBV19; size: few; J: TRBJ1-5; D: .
CDR3: CASSLVTGGPDTQYF; DNA: TGCGCCAGCAGCTTGGTGACAGGGGGCCCAGATACGCAGTATTTT; V: TRBV5-1; size: .; J: TRBJ2-3; D: TRBD1
CDR3: CASSLAPGPSPETQYF; DNA: TGCGCCAGCAGCTTGGCCCCGGGACCCTCCCCAGAGACCCAGTACTTC; V: TRBV5-1; size: .; J: TRBJ2-5; D: .
CDR3: CASSWGGQNEQFF; DNA: TGTGCCAGCAGCTGGGGGGGGCAGAATGAGCAGTTCTTC; V: TRBV12-3/TRBV12-4; size: .; J: TRBJ2-1; D: .
CDR3: CASSWSALAGGPSREQYF; DNA: TGTGCCAGCAGTTGGAGCGCGCTAGCGGGGGGGCCTTCTCGCGAGCAGTACTTC; V: TRBV27; size: .; J: TRBJ2-7; D: TRBD2
CDR3: CASSARTGGSSYNEQFF; DNA: TGTGCCAGTAGTGCCAGAACAGGGGGGAGCTCCTACAATGAGCAGTTCTTC; V: TRBV19; size: .; J: TRBJ2-1; D: TRBD1
CDR3: CASSLGLGNYNEQFF; DNA: TGTGCCAGCAGCTTAGGACTGGGGAACTACAATGAGCAGTTCTTC; V: TRBV11-1; size: .; J: TRBJ2-1; D: .
CDR3: CASSLQGALTDTQYF; DNA: TGCGCCAGCAGCCTCCAGGGGGCCCTCACAGATACGCAGTATTTT; V: TRBV5-1; size: .; J: TRBJ2-3; D: TRBD1
CDR3: CASSVYRDTEAFF; DNA: TGTGCCAGCAGCGTGTACAGGGACACTGAAGCTTTCTTT; V: TRBV9; size: .; J: TRBJ1-1; D: .
CDR3: CASSLGSSYEQYF; DNA: TGTGCCAGCAGCTTAGGGAGCTCCTACGAGCAGTACTTC; V: TRBV11-3; size: .; J: TRBJ2-7; D: .
CDR3: CASSTHQETQYF; DNA: TGTGCCAGCAGTACGCACCAAGAGACCCAGTACTTC; V: TRBV12-3/TRBV12-4; size: .; J: TRBJ2-5; D: .
CDR3: CASSVDHSRTGELFF; DNA: TGTGCCAGCAGCGTAGATCACAGTCGCACCGGGGAGCTGTTTTTT; V: TRBV9; size: .; J: TRBJ2-2; D: .
CDR3: CASSGQQGRRTNGNQPQHF; DNA: TGTGCCAGCAGTGGCCAACAGGGGCGACGAACTAATGGCAATCAGCCCCAGCATTTT; V: TRBV6-4; size: .; J: TRBJ1-5; D: TRBD1
CDR3: CASGLDTGTGISYEQYF; DNA: TGTGCTAGTGGTTTAGATACCGGGACAGGAATTTCCTACGAGCAGTACTTC; V: TRBV12-5; size: once; J: TRBJ2-7; D: TRBD1
CDR3: CASSVWANTEAFF; DNA: TGTGCCAGCAGCGTATGGGCGAACACTGAAGCTTTCTTT; V: TRBV9; size: .; J: TRBJ1-1; D: .
CDR3: CASSPIQGSSPLHF; DNA: TGTGCCAGCAGCCCAATCCAGGGCAGTTCACCCCTCCACTTT; V: TRBV7-8; size: .; J: TRBJ1-6; D: .
CDR3: CASSSLRGANTEAFF; DNA: TGCGCCAGCAGCTCCCTAAGGGGCGCGAACACTGAAGCTTTCTTT; V: TRBV5-1; size: .; J: TRBJ1-1; D: .
CDR3: CAISEESYGYTF; DNA: TGTGCCATCAGTGAGGAGAGCTATGGCTACACCTTC; V: TRBV10-3; size: .; J: TRBJ1-2; D: .
CDR3: CASSSDRKADQPQHF; DNA: TGTGCCAGCAGCAGCGACAGGAAGGCTGATCAGCCCCAGCATTTT; V: TRBV5-8; size: .; J: TRBJ1-5; D: .
CDR3: CASSSGQGAVNEKLFF; DNA: TGTGCCAGCAGCTCGGGACAGGGCGCCGTTAATGAAAAACTGTTTTTT; V: TRBV28; size: .; J: TRBJ1-4; D: TRBD1